The T cell receptor (beta chain) under discussion was sequenced for a study of CD8 T cells in ankylosing spondylitis. This CDR3 region has 15 residues. Germline lookup yields CDR1 LNHNV and CDR2 YYDKDF (reference sequence). Trimming left V 1 base short and J 3 bases short, with 10 bases between. Study conclusions and caveats: Matched synovial fluid from ankylosing spondylitis patients was reported to be enriched for disease-linked clones. Clones linked to disease, bearing a CD8+ phenotype, were relatively rare in peripheral blood. Ankylosing spondylitis blood seemed to carry a telltale TCR beta motif made of fewer than 10 highly homologous variants.

TCRdb redid the calling of the 5' RACE reads with MiXCR, one entry per CDR3 protein. The table has under 250,000 distinct CDR3 sequences, roughly 32% seen once. A remark on this clonotype: The antigen is not known.

Specimen: blood, either unsorted or a sorted T cell fraction (not recorded which). The chain is built from TRBV15 and TRBJ1-5; D is unclear. The receptor was derived from a male donor with ankylosing spondylitis or in good health (not recorded which). CDR3: CATSRGGSSNQPQHF. The CDR3 bases are TGTGCCACCAGCAGAGGCGGCAGCTCCAATCAGCCCCAGCATTTT.